The present T cell receptor beta chain was sequenced within a study of CD8+ T cells in alopecia areata. RNA, once extracted, was reverse transcribed into cDNA for use as the sequencing template. Libraries were prepared by immunoSEQ multiplex PCR; TCRdb keeps only in-frame clonotypes and omits some of them. Among 250,000 or so clones, under 70% were seen once, and the ten largest hold 1.2%. The length of the CDR3 is 14 residues. Germline V lookup: CDR1 LNHNV, CDR2 YYDKDF (reference sequence). The V gene lost 1 base and the J gene lost 2 bases, with 7 bases spanning the gap. Sequences were derived from CD4+ T cells sorted from blood, sampled at week 0. The rearrangement links TRBV15 to TRBJ2-3; no firm D call. The sequence was collected from a human donor with alopecia areata. CDR3 sequence reads: CATSRGRITDTQYF. The CDR3 DNA follows: TGTGCCACCAGCAGAGGACGGATCACAGATACGCAGTATTTT.